The 4 T cell receptor beta chains below were found in one sample sequenced in a study of blood T cell repertoires in COVID-19. Sequencing used immunoSEQ multiplex PCR; TCRdb keeps in-frame clones, though not all of them. This repertoire shows some 230,000 clones, approximately 83% found once; its top ten account for 3% to 3.5%. The source material was peripheral blood. These receptors all come from a woman under 40 who had recovered from COVID-19.

The rearrangement links TRBV6-1 to TRBJ2-2; a weak D match, TRBD1 (6 bases). CDR1 is MNHNS and CDR2 is SASEGT in the germline V gene. The V end lost 0 bases, the J end lost 7 bases, and 12 bases lay between the germline ends. The CDR3 runs 15 residues. The chain's CDR3 is CASSEAGHLDGELFF. As DNA, the CDR3 is TGTGCCAGCAGTGAAGCGGGACATCTTGACGGGGAGCTGTTTTTT.

J is TRBJ2-1 and V is TRBV28; weak D call: TRBD1 (6 bases). The V gene's germline CDR1 is MDHEN and CDR2 SYDVKM. The CDR3 loop spans 14 amino acids. Trimming took off 2 bases at V and 7 bases at J, with 12 bases between the two ends. The CDR3, as DNA: TGTGCCAGCAGTTTAACGGACAGAAATAATGAGCAGTTCTTC. It yields the protein CASSLTDRNNEQFF.

The V gene is TRBV28, the J gene TRBJ2-5; D remains unclear. The CDR3 sequence is 12 residues long. Germline CDR1 reads MDHEN; CDR2 reads SYDVKM. Trimming shortened V by 6 bases and J by 4 bases, and 9 bases separated the two germline ends. CDR3 nucleotides: TGTGCCAGCAGATCTGTCAGAGAGACCCAGTACTTC. Translated, it gives CASRSVRETQYF.

A few counts support this clone. V is TRBV7-3 and J is TRBJ2-5, with D hard to call. Germline CDR1 and CDR2: SGHTA and FQGTGA. The length of the CDR3 is 12 residues. V dropped 5 bases and J dropped 6 bases, with 10 bases sitting between them. The CDR3: CASSQDAKTQYF. CDR3 nucleotides: TGTGCCAGCAGCCAAGATGCGAAGACCCAGTACTTC.